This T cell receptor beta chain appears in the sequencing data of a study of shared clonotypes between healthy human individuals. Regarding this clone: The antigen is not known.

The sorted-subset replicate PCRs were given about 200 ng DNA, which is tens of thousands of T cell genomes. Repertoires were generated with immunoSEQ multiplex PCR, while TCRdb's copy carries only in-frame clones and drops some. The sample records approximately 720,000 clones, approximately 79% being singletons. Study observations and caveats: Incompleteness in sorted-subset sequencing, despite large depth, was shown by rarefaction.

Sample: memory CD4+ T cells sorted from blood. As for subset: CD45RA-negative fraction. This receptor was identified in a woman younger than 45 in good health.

The DNA of the CDR3 is TGTGCCAGCTCACAGCAGACAGGTGGGAACACTGAAGCTTTCTTT. Translation: CASSQQTGGNTEAFF. This chain uses TRBV18 with TRBJ1-1; tentatively, D is TRBD1 (6 bases). This CDR3 is 15 amino acids long. V shed 4 bases and J shed 1 base, with 13 bases lying between them. The germline CDR1 and CDR2 sequences are KGHSH and LQKENI.